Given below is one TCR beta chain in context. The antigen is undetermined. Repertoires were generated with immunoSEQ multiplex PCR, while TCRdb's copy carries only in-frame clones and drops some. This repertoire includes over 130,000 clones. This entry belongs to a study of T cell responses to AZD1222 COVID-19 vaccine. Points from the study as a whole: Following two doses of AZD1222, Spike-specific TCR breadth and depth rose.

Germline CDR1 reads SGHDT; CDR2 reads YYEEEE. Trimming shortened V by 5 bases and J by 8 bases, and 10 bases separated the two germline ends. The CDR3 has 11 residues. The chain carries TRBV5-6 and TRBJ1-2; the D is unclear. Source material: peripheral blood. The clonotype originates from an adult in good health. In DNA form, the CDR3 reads TGTGCCAGCAGACGGGTGGGCGGCTACACCTTC. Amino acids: CASRRVGGYTF.